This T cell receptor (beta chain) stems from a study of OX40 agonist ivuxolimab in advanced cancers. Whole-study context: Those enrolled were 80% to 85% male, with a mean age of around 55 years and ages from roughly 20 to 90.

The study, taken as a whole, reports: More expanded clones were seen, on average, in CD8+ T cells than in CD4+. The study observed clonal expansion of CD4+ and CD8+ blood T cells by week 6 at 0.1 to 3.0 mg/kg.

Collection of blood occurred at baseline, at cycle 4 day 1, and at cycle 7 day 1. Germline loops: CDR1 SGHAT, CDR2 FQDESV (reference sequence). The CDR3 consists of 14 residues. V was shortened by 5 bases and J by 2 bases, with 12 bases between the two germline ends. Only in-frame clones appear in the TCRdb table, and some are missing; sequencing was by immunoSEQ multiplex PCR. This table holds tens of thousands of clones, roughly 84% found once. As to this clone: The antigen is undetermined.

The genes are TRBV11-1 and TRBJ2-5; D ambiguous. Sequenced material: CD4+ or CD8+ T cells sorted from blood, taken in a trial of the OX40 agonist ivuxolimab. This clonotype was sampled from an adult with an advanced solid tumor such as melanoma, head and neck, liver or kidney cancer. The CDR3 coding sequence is TGTGCCAGCAGCCTACGGACGGATCAAGAGACCCAGTACTTC. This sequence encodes CASSLRTDQETQYF.